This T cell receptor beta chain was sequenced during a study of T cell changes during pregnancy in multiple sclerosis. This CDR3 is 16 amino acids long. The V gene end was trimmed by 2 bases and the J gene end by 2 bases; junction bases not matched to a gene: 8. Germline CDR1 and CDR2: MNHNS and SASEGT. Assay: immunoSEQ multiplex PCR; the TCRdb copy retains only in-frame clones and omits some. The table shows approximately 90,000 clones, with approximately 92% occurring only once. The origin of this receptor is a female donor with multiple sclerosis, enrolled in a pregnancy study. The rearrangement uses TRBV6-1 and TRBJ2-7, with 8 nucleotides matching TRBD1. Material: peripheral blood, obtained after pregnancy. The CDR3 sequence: CASSENRGSTPYEQYF. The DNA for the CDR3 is TGTGCCAGCAGTGAAAACAGGGGGTCTACGCCCTACGAGCAGTACTTC.